This TCR beta chain was sequenced in a study of blood T cell repertoires in COVID-19. Looking at the study overall: Donors in the United States, Italy and Spain gave samples during acute or convalescent COVID-19. PBMCs, B-cell-depleted T cells, or T cells provided the cDNA or gDNA that made up the material.

This clone has more than one count but fewer than ten. In the original analysis: Reference gene primer amplification yielded estimated nucleated cell counts. The method was immunoSEQ multiplex PCR; TCRdb's version includes in-frame clones alone and lacks a portion of them. V and J calls and clone size are given by that table; D and trimming were obtained from the DNA. The sample lists about 140,000 clones; roughly four fifths were seen once. Germline V gives CDR1 SGHNT, CDR2 YYREEE (reference sequence). The V end was cut by 4 bases, the J end by 2 bases, with 9 bases between. The CDR3 length is 13 residues.

The sample taken for sequencing was peripheral blood. The sequence derives from a man of 80 years or more with acute or convalescent COVID-19. The V and J genes are TRBV5-4 and TRBJ1-2, with TRBD1 as a possible D gene (6 bases). CDR3 sequence reads: CASSGDRNYGYTF. The CDR3 nucleotides are TGTGCCAGCAGCGGCGACAGGAACTATGGCTACACCTTC.